This T cell receptor beta chain was captured in a study of T cell changes during pregnancy in multiple sclerosis. The CDR3 is made up of 14 amino acids. The trim removed 3 bases at V and 3 bases at J, leaving 3 bases unmatched. Germline-derived CDR1 and CDR2 are SGDLS and YYNGEE. Data came from immunoSEQ multiplex PCR; TCRdb stores just in-frame clones and leaves some out. Among around 52,000 clones, around 92% were seen once, and the ten largest hold less than 0.2%. The sequences come from CD4+ T cells from peripheral blood mononuclear cells, collected after pregnancy. The receptor was derived from a female donor in good health, enrolled as a control in a pregnancy study. The chain uses TRBV9 and TRBJ1-5, with 7 bases that match TRBD1. In DNA form, the CDR3 reads TGTGCCAGCAGCGGGACAGGCACCAATCAGCCCCAGCATTTT. Encoded protein: CASSGTGTNQPQHF.